The present entry profiles one T cell receptor beta chain with its context. The antigen is undetermined. Sequenced by immunoSEQ multiplex PCR; TCRdb stores in-frame clones only, minus some. This sample has 10,000 to 15,000 clones, with roughly 60% found just once. These data originate in a study of cytotoxic CD8 clonotypes in ibrutinib-treated CLL. Study information: After a median of 68 months, roughly 14 patients stayed remitted and some 12 progressed; responses had been partial in roughly 25 and complete in 2. General study findings and limits: Contraction or stability on treatment characterized the public clonotypes, which were uncommon.

Library input was approximately 1.8 micrograms of DNA from cryopreserved PBMCs. Sequencing used PBMCs, obtained before ibrutinib treatment. This TCR was recovered from a human donor with chronic lymphocytic leukemia.

Here the CDR3 reads CASSLSGGEAFF. The CDR3 DNA reads TGTGCCAGCAGTTTATCAGGCGGTGAAGCTTTCTTT. V is TRBV28 and J is TRBJ1-1; D not certain. Germline V gene sequence: CDR1 MDHEN, CDR2 SYDVKM. The CDR3 has 12 amino acids. V gave up 1 base and J gave up 7 bases, with 7 bases separating them.